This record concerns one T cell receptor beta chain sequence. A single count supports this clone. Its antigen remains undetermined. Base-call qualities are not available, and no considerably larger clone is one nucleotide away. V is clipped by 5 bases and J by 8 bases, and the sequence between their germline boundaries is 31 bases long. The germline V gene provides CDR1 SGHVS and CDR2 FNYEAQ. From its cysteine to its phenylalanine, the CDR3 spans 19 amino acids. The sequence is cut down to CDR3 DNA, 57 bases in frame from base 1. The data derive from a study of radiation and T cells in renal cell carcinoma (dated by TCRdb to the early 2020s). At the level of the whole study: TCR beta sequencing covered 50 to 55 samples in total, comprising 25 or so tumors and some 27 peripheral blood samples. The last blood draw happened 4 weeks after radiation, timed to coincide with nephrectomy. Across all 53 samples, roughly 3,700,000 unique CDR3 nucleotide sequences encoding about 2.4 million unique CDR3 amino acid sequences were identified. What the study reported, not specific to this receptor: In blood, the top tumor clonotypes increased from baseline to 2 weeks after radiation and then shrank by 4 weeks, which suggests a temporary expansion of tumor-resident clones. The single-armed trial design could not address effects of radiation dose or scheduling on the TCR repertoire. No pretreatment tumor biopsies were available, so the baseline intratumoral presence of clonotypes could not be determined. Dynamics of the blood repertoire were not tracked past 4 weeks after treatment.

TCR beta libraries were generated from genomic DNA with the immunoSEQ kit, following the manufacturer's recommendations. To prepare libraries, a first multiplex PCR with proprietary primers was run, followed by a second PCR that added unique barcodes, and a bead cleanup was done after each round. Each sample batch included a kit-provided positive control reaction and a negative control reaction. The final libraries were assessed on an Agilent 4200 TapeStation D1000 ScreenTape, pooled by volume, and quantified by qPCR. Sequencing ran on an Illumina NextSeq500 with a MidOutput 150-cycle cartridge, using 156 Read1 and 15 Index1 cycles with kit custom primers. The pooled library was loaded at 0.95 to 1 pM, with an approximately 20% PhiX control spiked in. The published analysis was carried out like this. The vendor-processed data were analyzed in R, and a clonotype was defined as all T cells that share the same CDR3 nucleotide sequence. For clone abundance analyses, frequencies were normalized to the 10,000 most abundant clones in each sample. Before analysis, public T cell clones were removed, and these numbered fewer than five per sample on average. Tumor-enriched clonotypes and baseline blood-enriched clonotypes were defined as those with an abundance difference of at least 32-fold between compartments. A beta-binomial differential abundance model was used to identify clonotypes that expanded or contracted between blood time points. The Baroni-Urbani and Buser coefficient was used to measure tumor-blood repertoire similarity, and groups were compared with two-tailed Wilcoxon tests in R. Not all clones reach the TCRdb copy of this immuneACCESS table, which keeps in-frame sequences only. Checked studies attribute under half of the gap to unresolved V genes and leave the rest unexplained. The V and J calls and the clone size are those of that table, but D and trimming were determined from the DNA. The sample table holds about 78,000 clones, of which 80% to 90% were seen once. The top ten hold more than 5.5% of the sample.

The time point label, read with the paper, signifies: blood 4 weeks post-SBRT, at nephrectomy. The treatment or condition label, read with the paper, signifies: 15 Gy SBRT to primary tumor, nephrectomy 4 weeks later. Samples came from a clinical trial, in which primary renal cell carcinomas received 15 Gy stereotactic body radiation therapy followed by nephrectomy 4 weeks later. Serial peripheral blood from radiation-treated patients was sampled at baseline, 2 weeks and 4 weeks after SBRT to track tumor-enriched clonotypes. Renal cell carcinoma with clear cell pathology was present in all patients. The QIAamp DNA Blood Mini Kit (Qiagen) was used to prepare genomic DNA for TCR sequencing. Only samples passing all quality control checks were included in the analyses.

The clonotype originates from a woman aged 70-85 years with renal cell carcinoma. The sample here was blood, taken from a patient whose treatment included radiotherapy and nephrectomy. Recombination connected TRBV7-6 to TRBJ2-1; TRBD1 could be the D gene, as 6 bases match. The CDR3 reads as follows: CASSLLTSVQGTPPDEQFF. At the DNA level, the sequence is TGTGCCAGCAGCCTTCTCACCTCCGTACAGGGAACCCCTCCCGATGAGCAGTTCTTC. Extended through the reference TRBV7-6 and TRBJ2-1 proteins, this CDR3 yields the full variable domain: GAGVSQSPRYKVTKRGQDVALRCDPISGHVSLYWYRQALGQGPEFLTYFNYEAQQDKSGLPNDRFSAERPEGSISTLTIQRTEQRDSAMYRCASSLLTSVQGTPPDEQFFGPGTRLTVL.